This T cell receptor beta chain came from a study of T cells expressing NK-cell markers. Study-wide background: It was from sorted CD3+CD56+NKG2C+, CD3+CD56+NKG2C- and CD3+CD56-NKG2C+ T cells that TCR beta repertoires came. Study-wide results and limits: In over 5 donors, dominant CD3+CD56+NKG2C+ clonotypes ranked among the top 10 CD8+ clonotypes. The study did not resolve the HCMV specificity of expanded NKG2C+ T cell clones.

As to this clonotype: The target antigen is unknown.

TCRdb reprocessed the 5' RACE reads, with one entry per CDR3 protein and no DNA. This specimen shows hundreds of thousands of distinct CDR3 sequences; the ten leading clones hold 7.3%. The CDR3 is 13 residues long. Per the germline V gene, CDR1 is DFQATT and CDR2 is SNEGSKA (reference sequence). Sequences were obtained from blood T cells: a sorted CD56 or NKG2C T cell subset, CD4+ or CD8+ T cells, or bulk PBMC T cells (not recorded which). The TCR was taken from a woman aged 18 to 75 in good health. The rearrangement uses TRBV20-1 and TRBJ2-7; without DNA, the TCRdb call of TRBD1 cannot be checked. CDR3 sequence: CSARSREPYEQYF.